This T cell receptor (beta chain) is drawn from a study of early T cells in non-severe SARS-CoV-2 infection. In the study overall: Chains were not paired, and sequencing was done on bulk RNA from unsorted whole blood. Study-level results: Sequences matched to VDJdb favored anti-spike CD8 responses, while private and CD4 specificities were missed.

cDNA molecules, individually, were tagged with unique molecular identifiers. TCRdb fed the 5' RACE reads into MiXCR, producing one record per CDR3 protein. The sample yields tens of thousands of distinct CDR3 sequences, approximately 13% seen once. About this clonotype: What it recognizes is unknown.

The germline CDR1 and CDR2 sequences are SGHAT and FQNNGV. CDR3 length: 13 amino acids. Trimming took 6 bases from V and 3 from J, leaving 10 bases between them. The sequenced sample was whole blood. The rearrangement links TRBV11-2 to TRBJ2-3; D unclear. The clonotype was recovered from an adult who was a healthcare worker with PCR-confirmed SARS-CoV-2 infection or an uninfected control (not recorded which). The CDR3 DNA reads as TGTGCCAGCAGTTTCGACTTGACAGATACGCAGTATTTT. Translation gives CASSFDLTDTQYF.